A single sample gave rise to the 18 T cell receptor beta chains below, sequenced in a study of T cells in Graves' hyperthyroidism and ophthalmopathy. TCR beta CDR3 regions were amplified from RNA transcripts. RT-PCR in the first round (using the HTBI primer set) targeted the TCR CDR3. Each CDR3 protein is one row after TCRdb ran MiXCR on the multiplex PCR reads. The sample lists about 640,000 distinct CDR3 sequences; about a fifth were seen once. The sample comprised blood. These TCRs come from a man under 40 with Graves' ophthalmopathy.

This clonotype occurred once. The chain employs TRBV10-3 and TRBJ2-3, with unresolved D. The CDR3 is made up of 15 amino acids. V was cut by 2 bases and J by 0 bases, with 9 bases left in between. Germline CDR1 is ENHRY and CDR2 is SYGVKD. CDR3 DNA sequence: TGTGCCATCAGTGAGCGTTCACTTAGCACAGATACGCAGTATTTT. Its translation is CAISERSLSTDTQYF.

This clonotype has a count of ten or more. The CDR3 sequence is CAWSVWRTSGRRGETQYF. CDR3 sequence (DNA): TGTGCCTGGAGTGTATGGAGAACTAGCGGGAGACGAGGGGAGACCCAGTACTTC. The chain joins TRBV30 to TRBJ2-5; the match to TRBD2 covers 11 bases. The CDR3 has 18 residues. V lost 0 bases to trimming and J lost 5 bases; unmatched junction nucleotides: 14. From germline, CDR1 is GTSNPN and CDR2 SVGIG (reference sequence). Together with reference TRBV30 and TRBJ2-5, the CDR3 gives the full variable domain: SQTIHQWPATLVQPVGSPLSLECTVEGTSNPNLYWYRQAAGRGLQLLFYSVGIGQISSEVPQNLSASRPQDRQFILSSKKLLLSDSGFYLCAWSVWRTSGRRGETQYFGPGTRLLVL.

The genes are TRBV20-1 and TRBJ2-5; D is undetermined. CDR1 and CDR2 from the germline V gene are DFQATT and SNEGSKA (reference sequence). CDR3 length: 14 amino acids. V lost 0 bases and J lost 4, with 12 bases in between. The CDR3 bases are TGCAGTGCTAGAGACCCGGTTGTTGGAGAGACCCAGTACTTC. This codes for CSARDPVVGETQYF.

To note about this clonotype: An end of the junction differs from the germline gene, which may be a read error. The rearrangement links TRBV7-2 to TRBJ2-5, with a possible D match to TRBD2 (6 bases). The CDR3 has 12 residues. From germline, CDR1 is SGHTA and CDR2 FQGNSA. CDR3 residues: CASSFLANPPDF. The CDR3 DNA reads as TGTGCCAGCAGCTTCCTAGCGAACCCCCCGGACTTC.

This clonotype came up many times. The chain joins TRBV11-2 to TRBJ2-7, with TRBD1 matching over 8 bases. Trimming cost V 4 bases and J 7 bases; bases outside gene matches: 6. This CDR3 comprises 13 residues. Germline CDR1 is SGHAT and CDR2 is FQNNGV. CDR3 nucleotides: TGTGCCAGCAGCTCGGGACAGGCGGGTGAGCAGTACTTC. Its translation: CASSSGQAGEQYF. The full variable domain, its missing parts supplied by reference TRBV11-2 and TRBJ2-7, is EAGVAQSPRYKIIEKRQSVAFWCNPISGHATLYWYQQILGQGPKLLIQFQNNGVVDDSQLPKDRFSAERLKGVDSTLKIQPAKLEDSAVYLCASSSGQAGEQYFGPGTRLTVT.

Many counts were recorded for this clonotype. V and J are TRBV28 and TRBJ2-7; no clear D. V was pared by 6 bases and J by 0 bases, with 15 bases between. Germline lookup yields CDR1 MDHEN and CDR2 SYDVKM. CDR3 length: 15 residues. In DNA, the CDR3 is TGTGCCAGCAGACCAATGCTCCGATCCTCCTACGAGCAGTACTTC. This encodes CASRPMLRSSYEQYF. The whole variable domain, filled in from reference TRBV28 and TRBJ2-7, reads DVKVTQSSRYLVKRTGEKVFLECVQDMDHENMFWYRQDPGLGLRLIYFSYDVKMKEKGDIPEGYSVSREKKERFSLILESASTNQTSMYLCASRPMLRSSYEQYFGPGTRLTVT.

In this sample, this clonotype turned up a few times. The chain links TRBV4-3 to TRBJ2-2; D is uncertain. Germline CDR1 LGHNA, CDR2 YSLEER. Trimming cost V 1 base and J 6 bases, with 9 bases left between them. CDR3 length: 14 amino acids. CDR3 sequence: CASSQGRLSGELFF. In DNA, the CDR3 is TGCGCCAGCAGCCAAGGTCGGTTGTCCGGGGAGCTGTTTTTT.

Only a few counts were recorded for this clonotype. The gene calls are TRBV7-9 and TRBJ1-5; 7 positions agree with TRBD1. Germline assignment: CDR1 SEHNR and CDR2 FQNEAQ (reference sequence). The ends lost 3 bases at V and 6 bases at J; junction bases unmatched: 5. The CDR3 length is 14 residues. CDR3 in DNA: TGTGCCAGCAGCTTCGGACAGGCGGGTCAGCCCCAGCATTTT. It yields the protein CASSFGQAGQPQHF.

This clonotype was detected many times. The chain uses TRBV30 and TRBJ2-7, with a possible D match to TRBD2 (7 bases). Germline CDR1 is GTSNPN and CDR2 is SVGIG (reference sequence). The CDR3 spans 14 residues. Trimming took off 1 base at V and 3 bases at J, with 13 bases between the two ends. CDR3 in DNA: TGTGCCTGGAGTGAAGGGGGAGGGGTCTACGAGCAGTACTTC. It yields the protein CAWSEGGGVYEQYF.

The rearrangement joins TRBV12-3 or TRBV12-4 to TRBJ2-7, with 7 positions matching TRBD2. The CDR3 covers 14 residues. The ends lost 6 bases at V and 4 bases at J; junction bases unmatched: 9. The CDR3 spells CASSSSGTFYEQYF. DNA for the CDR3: TGTGCCAGCAGCTCCAGCGGGACTTTTTACGAGCAGTACTTC.

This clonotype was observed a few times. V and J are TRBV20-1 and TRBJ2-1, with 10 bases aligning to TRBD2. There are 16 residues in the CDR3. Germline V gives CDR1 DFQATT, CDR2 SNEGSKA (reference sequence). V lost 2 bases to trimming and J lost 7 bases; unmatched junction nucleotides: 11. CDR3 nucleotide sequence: TGCAGTGCTAGACTCCCGGGGACTAGCGCTTCGAATGAGCAGTTCTTC. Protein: CSARLPGTSASNEQFF.

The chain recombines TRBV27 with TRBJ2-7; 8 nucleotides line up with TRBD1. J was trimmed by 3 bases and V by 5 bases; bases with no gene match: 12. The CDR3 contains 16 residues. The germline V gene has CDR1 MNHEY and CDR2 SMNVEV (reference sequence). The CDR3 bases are TGTGCCAGCAGTCCCAGCGTTGGAGACAGGGGCTACGAGCAGTACTTC. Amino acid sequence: CASSPSVGDRGYEQYF.

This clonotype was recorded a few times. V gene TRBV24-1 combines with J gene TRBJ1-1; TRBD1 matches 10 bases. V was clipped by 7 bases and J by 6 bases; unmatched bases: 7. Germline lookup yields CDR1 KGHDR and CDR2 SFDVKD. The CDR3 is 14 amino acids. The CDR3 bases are TGTGCCACCAGCGCCGGGACAGGGGCGTCTGAAGCTTTCTTT. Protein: CATSAGTGASEAFF.

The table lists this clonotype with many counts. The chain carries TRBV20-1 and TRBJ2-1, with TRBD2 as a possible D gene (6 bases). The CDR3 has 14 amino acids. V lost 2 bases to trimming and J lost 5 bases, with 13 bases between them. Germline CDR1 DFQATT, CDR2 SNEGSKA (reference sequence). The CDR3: CSARTRTGDNEQFF. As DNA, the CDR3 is TGCAGTGCTAGAACCCGGACGGGAGACAATGAGCAGTTCTTC.

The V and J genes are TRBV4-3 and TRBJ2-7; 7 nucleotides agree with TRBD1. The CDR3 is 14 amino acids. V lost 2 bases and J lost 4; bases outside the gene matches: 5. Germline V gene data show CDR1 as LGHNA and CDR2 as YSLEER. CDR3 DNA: TGCGCCAGCAGCCAATACAGGGGTGAATACGAGCAGTACTTC. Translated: CASSQYRGEYEQYF.

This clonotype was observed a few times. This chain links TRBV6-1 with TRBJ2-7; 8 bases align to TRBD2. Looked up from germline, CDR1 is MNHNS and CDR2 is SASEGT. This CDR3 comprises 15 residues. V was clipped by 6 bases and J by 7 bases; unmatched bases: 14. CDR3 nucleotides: TGTGCCAGCAGATTGACTAGCGCCTCATCGGGGGAGCAGTACTTC. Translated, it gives CASRLTSASSGEQYF.

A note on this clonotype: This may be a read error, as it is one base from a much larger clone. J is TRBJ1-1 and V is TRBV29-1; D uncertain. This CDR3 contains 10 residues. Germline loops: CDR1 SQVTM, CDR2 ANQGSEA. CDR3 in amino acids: CGVGSTEAFF. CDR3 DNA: TGCGGCGTGGGGAGCACTGAAGCTTTCTTT.

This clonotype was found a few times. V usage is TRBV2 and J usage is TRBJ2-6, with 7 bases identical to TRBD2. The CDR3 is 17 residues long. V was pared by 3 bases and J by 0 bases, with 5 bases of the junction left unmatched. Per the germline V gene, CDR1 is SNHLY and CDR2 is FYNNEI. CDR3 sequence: CASSEGGVVSGANVLTF. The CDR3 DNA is TGTGCCAGCAGTGAGGGAGGGGTGGTCTCTGGGGCCAACGTCCTGACTTTC.